These 28 T cell receptor beta chains originate from one sample sequenced in a study of technical replicates of blood from several donors. Assay: immunoSEQ multiplex PCR; the TCRdb copy retains only in-frame clones and omits some. Of about 71,000 clones listed, 80% to 95% are singletons. Sequences were obtained from T cells isolated from PBMCs. The source of these receptors is a human donor in good health.

The rearrangement links TRBV28 to TRBJ2-7; D ambiguous. Germline lookup yields CDR1 MDHEN and CDR2 SYDVKM. CDR3 length: 15 amino acids. The V and J ends lost 5 bases and 0 bases respectively, with 14 bases between them. The CDR3, as DNA: TGTGCCAGCAGTACATTCACGTCTCACTCCTACGAGCAGTACTTC. As protein: CASSTFTSHSYEQYF.

The CDR3 protein is CASSEQGYTEAFF. The CDR3, as DNA: TGCGCCAGCAGTGAACAGGGATACACTGAAGCTTTCTTT. The chain uses TRBV10-2 and TRBJ1-1; possible D gene TRBD1, 6 bases. CDR3 length equals 13 residues. CDR1 is WSHSY and CDR2 is SAAADI in the germline V gene. The V end was cut by 3 bases, the J end by 3 bases, with 8 bases between.

This clone appeared once. The chain is built from TRBV29-1 and TRBJ1-3, with TRBD1 identical over 8 bases. This CDR3 has 14 residues. The V gene end was trimmed by 7 bases and the J gene end by 2 bases; junction bases not matched to a gene: 7. Germline loops: CDR1 SQVTM, CDR2 ANQGSEA. CDR3 sequence reads: CSAEKTGAGNTIYF. CDR3 bases: TGCAGCGCCGAAAAGACAGGGGCTGGAAACACCATATATTTT.

The V gene is TRBV7-8, the J gene TRBJ2-7; D is ambiguous. CDR3 length equals 12 residues. Trimming took 5 bases from V and 4 from J, leaving 9 bases between them. Looked up from germline, CDR1 is SGHVS and CDR2 is FQNEAQ. DNA for the CDR3: TGTGCCAGCAGCCAGAATATTTACGAGCAGTACTTC. This translates into CASSQNIYEQYF.

The CDR3 is CASSNGQGGQPQHF. As DNA, the CDR3 is TGTGCCAGCAGCAACGGACAGGGTGGTCAGCCCCAGCATTTT. The J gene is TRBJ1-5, the V gene TRBV6-1; 8 bases map to TRBD1. Trimming cost V 6 bases and J 6 bases; bases outside gene matches: 7. Looked up from germline, CDR1 is MNHNS and CDR2 is SASEGT. The CDR3 totals 14 residues.

The rearrangement links TRBV19 to TRBJ1-1; TRBD1 agrees at 7 bases. With V trimmed by 5 bases and J by 7 bases, 7 bases remained unmatched. The CDR3 length is 13 residues. Germline CDR1 reads LNHDA; CDR2 reads SQIVND (reference sequence). The CDR3 region has the DNA TGTGCCAGTAGTCTGACCGGACAGGTTGAAGCTTTCTTT. It yields the protein CASSLTGQVEAFF. Looking up the rest from reference TRBV19 and TRBJ1-1 gives the full variable domain: DGGITQSPKYLFRKEGQNVTLSCEQNLNHDAMYWYRQDPGQGLRLIYYSQIVNDFQKGDIAEGYSVSREKKESFPLTVTSAQKNPTAFYLCASSLTGQVEAFFGQGTRLTVV.

This clone was detected a few times. V usage is TRBV5-1 and J usage is TRBJ1-1; D is ambiguous. V was pared by 2 bases and J by 5 bases, with 13 bases between. CDR3 length: 14 amino acids. Germline CDR1 SGHRS, CDR2 YFSETQ. DNA for the CDR3: TGCGCCAGCAGCTTCCTAGGGAGGGAGACTGAAGCTTTCTTT. Amino acid sequence: CASSFLGRETEAFF.

The chain links TRBV9 to TRBJ1-1; D uncertain. Germline loops: CDR1 SGDLS, CDR2 YYNGEE. There are 14 residues in the CDR3. Trimming shortened V by 0 bases and J by 2 bases, and 8 bases separated the two germline ends. CDR3: CASSVGRFNTEAFF. Written as DNA, the CDR3 is TGTGCCAGCAGCGTAGGCAGGTTCAACACTGAAGCTTTCTTT. Based on the CDR3 plus reference TRBV9 and TRBJ1-1, the full variable domain is DSGVTQTPKHLITATGQRVTLRCSPRSGDLSVYWYQQSLDQGLQFLIQYYNGEERAKGNILERFSAQQFPDLHSELNLSSLELGDSALYFCASSVGRFNTEAFFGQGTRLTVV.

This chain uses TRBV4-2 with TRBJ1-1; D unclear. The CDR3 loop spans 13 amino acids. Trimming removed 1 base from V and 5 bases from J, with 8 bases in between. Germline lookup yields CDR1 LGHNA and CDR2 YNFKEQ. CDR3 protein: CASSQARGTEAFF. The CDR3 coding sequence is TGTGCCAGCAGCCAAGCCCGAGGGACTGAAGCTTTCTTT.

This rearrangement joins TRBV5-6 to TRBJ2-7; D is perhaps TRBD2 (6 bases). This CDR3 contains 13 residues. Trimming took off 7 bases at V and 4 bases at J, with 15 bases between the two ends. The germline V gene encodes CDR1 SGHDT and CDR2 YYEEEE. CDR3 bases: TGTGCCAGCTCTGGGACGGGGGTTTACGAGCAGTACTTC. Translating it yields CASSGTGVYEQYF.

The rearrangement joins TRBV5-1 to TRBJ2-1; maybe TRBD1 (6 bases). This CDR3 spans 15 amino acids. Between the trimmed V and J ends, which lost 2 bases and 6 bases, there was a span of 15 bases. Germline V gives CDR1 SGHRS, CDR2 YFSETQ. The CDR3 protein is CASSLQGGRGNEQFF. DNA of the CDR3: TGCGCCAGCAGCTTACAGGGTGGCAGAGGCAATGAGCAGTTCTTC.

The chain uses TRBV27 and TRBJ2-7; D unresolved. Looked up from germline, CDR1 is MNHEY and CDR2 is SMNVEV (reference sequence). V lost 3 bases and J lost 2, with 11 bases in between. This CDR3 contains 14 residues. DNA for the CDR3: TGTGCCAGCAGTTTCGCGAATTACCCCTACGAGCAGTACTTC. It is translated as CASSFANYPYEQYF.

V gene TRBV9 combines with J gene TRBJ1-4, with a weak D call TRBD1 (5 bases). The V end lost 0 bases, the J end lost 6 bases, and 21 bases lay between the germline ends. Germline loops: CDR1 SGDLS, CDR2 YYNGEE. The CDR3 consists of 18 residues. The chain's CDR3 is CASSVETGGRGRDEKLFF. CDR3 bases: TGTGCCAGCAGCGTAGAGACTGGGGGGAGAGGAAGAGATGAAAAACTGTTTTTT.

The chain recombines TRBV19 with TRBJ1-5; 8 bases are shared with TRBD1. The CDR3 length is 15 residues. The V and J ends lost 6 bases and 5 bases, in that order; junction bases with no gene match: 9. Germline assignment: CDR1 LNHDA and CDR2 SQIVND (reference sequence). DNA of the CDR3: TGTGCCAGTAGGTTACAGGGGGTCGTAGATCAGCCCCAGCATTTT. Translating it yields CASRLQGVVDQPQHF. The full variable domain, its missing parts supplied by reference TRBV19 and TRBJ1-5, is DGGITQSPKYLFRKEGQNVTLSCEQNLNHDAMYWYRQDPGQGLRLIYYSQIVNDFQKGDIAEGYSVSREKKESFPLTVTSAQKNPTAFYLCASRLQGVVDQPQHFGDGTRLSIL.

V is TRBV10-3 and J is TRBJ2-3; tentatively, D is TRBD2 (6 bases). The CDR3 sequence is 15 residues long. The V end lost 2 bases, the J end lost 2 bases, and 11 bases lay between the germline ends. In germline, CDR1 is ENHRY, CDR2 SYGVKD. CDR3 amino acids: CAISERGGDTDTQYF. The DNA of the CDR3 is TGTGCCATCAGTGAGAGAGGAGGGGACACAGATACGCAGTATTTT.

Only one count was recorded for this clone. This sequence joins TRBV13 and TRBJ1-1; TRBD1 might be the D (5 bases). Between the trimmed V and J ends, which lost 3 bases and 5 bases, there was a span of 13 bases. CDR1 is PRHDT and CDR2 is FYEKMQ in the germline V gene (reference sequence). The CDR3 runs to 14 residues. This chain's CDR3 is CASSLGQGRTEAFF. The DNA of the CDR3 is TGTGCCAGCAGCTTGGGGCAGGGTCGTACTGAAGCTTTCTTT.

The rearrangement uses TRBV4-2 and TRBJ2-7, with a tentative D call TRBD2 (5 bases). The ends were cut back, 4 bases at V and 0 bases at J, with 16 bases in the middle. CDR3 size: 16 residues. Per germline, CDR1 LGHNA and CDR2 YNFKEQ. The CDR3: CASSPSPAESSYEQYF. The CDR3 DNA reads TGTGCCAGCAGCCCTTCTCCAGCGGAAAGCTCCTACGAGCAGTACTTC.

The rearrangement links TRBV7-9 to TRBJ1-1, with 7 bases fitting TRBD1. Germline assignment: CDR1 SEHNR and CDR2 FQNEAQ (reference sequence). CDR3 length equals 12 residues. The V gene end was trimmed by 6 bases and the J gene end by 10 bases; junction bases not matched to a gene: 8. The CDR3 reads CASRKGAIRAFF. The CDR3 coding sequence is TGTGCCAGCAGAAAGGGGGCGATTAGAGCTTTCTTT.

This rearrangement joins TRBV4-3 to TRBJ2-7; TRBD2 is a possible D gene (6 bases). The V end was cut by 0 bases, the J end by 3 bases, with 18 bases between. This CDR3 contains 17 residues. In germline, CDR1 is LGHNA, CDR2 YSLEER. The CDR3 DNA is TGCGCCAGCAGCCAAGATGTACCCGGGACTGAGCTCTACGAGCAGTACTTC. It specifies CASSQDVPGTELYEQYF.

V gene TRBV6-4 combines with J gene TRBJ2-7; no reliable D call. The CDR3 has 13 amino acids. V lost 6 bases and J 3 bases, leaving 12 bases between the germline ends. The germline V gene has CDR1 MRHNA and CDR2 SNTAGT. The CDR3 bases are TGTGCCAGCAGCATGAATTCCGGCTACGAGCAGTACTTC. Its translation is CASSMNSGYEQYF.

The chain uses TRBV4-3 and TRBJ2-5; D might be TRBD2 (5 bases). This CDR3 has 14 amino acids. Trimming cost V 4 bases and J 4 bases, with 13 bases left between them. CDR1 LGHNA and CDR2 YSLEER come from the germline V gene. Written as DNA, the CDR3 is TGCGCCAGCAGCCCAGGACTTGAAGTAGAGACCCAGTACTTC. Translation: CASSPGLEVETQYF.

This clone was observed a few times. This rearrangement joins TRBV9 to TRBJ1-1; D is possibly TRBD1 (6 bases). The V end was cut by 4 bases, the J end by 5 bases, with 15 bases between. This CDR3 region has 14 residues. Per germline, CDR1 SGDLS and CDR2 YYNGEE. CDR3 loop: CASSPSGTNTEAFF. The CDR3 DNA reads as TGTGCCAGCAGCCCATCCGGGACAAATACTGAAGCTTTCTTT.

The CDR3 here is CASSSTFGEKLFF. The CDR3 DNA reads TGTGCCAGCAGTAGCACTTTTGGTGAAAAACTGTTTTTT. The chain joins TRBV6-5 to TRBJ1-4; no clear D gene. This CDR3 comprises 13 residues. Germline V CDR1 and CDR2: MNHEY, SVGAGI. Trimming shortened V by 5 bases and J by 7 bases, and 11 bases separated the two germline ends.

The chain uses TRBV30 and TRBJ2-3, with a weak D call TRBD1 (6 bases). Trimming shortened V by 4 bases and J by 0 bases, and 20 bases separated the two germline ends. Germline V CDR1 and CDR2: GTSNPN, SVGIG (reference sequence). The CDR3 spans 17 residues. The CDR3 spells CAWKQGVGLISTDTQYF. DNA for the CDR3: TGTGCCTGGAAACAGGGAGTGGGCTTGATTAGCACAGATACGCAGTATTTT.

The rearrangement joins TRBV4-1 to TRBJ1-1; D may be TRBD1 (6 bases). Germline CDR1 MGHRA, CDR2 YSYEKL. The length of the CDR3 is 15 residues. The V end was cut by 0 bases, the J end by 6 bases, with 14 bases between. The CDR3 DNA sequence: TGCGCCAGCAGCCAAGATCGGTGGGGGGGCGCTGAAGCTTTCTTT. It is translated as CASSQDRWGGAEAFF.

This chain links TRBV10-1 with TRBJ2-3; perhaps TRBD1 as D (6 bases). Trimming shortened V by 0 bases and J by 4 bases, and 14 bases separated the two germline ends. This CDR3 region has 16 residues. Germline CDR1 and CDR2: WNHNN and SYGVQD (reference sequence). CDR3 residues: CASSESKGVGPDTQYF. The DNA of the CDR3 is TGCGCCAGCAGTGAGTCGAAGGGGGTGGGCCCAGATACGCAGTATTTT.

The chain links TRBV4-3 to TRBJ2-2; no clear D gene. V gave up 0 bases and J gave up 5 bases, with 10 bases separating them. The CDR3 spans 15 residues. CDR1 is LGHNA and CDR2 is YSLEER in the germline V gene. CDR3 sequence (DNA): TGCGCCAGCAGCCAAGATCTACTCTATACCGGGGAGCTGTTTTTT. Encoded protein: CASSQDLLYTGELFF.

The V call is TRBV9, the J call TRBJ1-1, with 9 bases matching TRBD1. Trimming at V came to 3 bases and at J to 6 bases, leaving 3 bases not matched to a gene. This CDR3 region has 13 residues. CDR1 SGDLS and CDR2 YYNGEE come from the germline V gene. CDR3 bases: TGTGCCAGCAGCGAACAGGGGGCGGCTGAAGCTTTCTTT. Protein: CASSEQGAAEAFF. Looking up the rest from reference TRBV9 and TRBJ1-1 gives the full variable domain: DSGVTQTPKHLITATGQRVTLRCSPRSGDLSVYWYQQSLDQGLQFLIQYYNGEERAKGNILERFSAQQFPDLHSELNLSSLELGDSALYFCASSEQGAAEAFFGQGTRLTVV.